The clone carrying this TCR beta chain was found many times. Its antigen remains unknown. Treg sorting used a CD4+CD25+CD127-/low gate. Findings and caveats of the study: Tumor memory CD4+ T cell TCR gene usage clustered with blood and lymph node memory CD4+ cells and lymph node naive CD4+ cells.

TCRdb recomputed calls from the 5' RACE reads with MiXCR, one row per CDR3 protein. The table lists 35,000 to 55,000 distinct CDR3 sequences, 22% of them singletons. The TCR was taken from a female donor with breast cancer. Material: Tregs sorted from a lymph node.

The CDR3 protein is CASSSGRVGEQFF. The CDR3 region has the DNA TGTGCCAGCAGTTCCGGGAGGGTGGGTGAGCAGTTCTTC. The gene calls are TRBV28 and TRBJ2-1; 8 bases agree with TRBD2. The germline V gene encodes CDR1 MDHEN and CDR2 SYDVKM. V dropped 4 bases and J dropped 9; count of bases not matched to a gene: 5. There are 13 residues in the CDR3.